One T cell receptor beta chain is described in this entry. The entry originates in a study of shared clonotypes between healthy human individuals. The repertoire was sequenced with immunoSEQ multiplex PCR; TCRdb's copy has only in-frame clones and lacks some. The sample lists around 320,000 clones, roughly 84% occurring once. The V end lost 2 bases, the J end lost 6 bases, and 13 bases lay between the germline ends. The CDR3 runs to 15 residues. Germline-derived CDR1 and CDR2 are SEHNR and FQNEAQ (reference sequence). Material: memory CD8+ T cells sorted from blood. Indicated subset: CD45RO+ cells pooled with CCR7-negative TemRA cells. The chain uses TRBV7-9 and TRBJ2-2; perhaps TRBD2 as D (5 bases). The sequence was obtained from a young man in good health. CDR3 sequence reads: CASSLPLGRSGELFF. The CDR3 nucleotides read TGTGCCAGCAGCTTACCTCTTGGGAGATCCGGGGAGCTGTTTTTT.